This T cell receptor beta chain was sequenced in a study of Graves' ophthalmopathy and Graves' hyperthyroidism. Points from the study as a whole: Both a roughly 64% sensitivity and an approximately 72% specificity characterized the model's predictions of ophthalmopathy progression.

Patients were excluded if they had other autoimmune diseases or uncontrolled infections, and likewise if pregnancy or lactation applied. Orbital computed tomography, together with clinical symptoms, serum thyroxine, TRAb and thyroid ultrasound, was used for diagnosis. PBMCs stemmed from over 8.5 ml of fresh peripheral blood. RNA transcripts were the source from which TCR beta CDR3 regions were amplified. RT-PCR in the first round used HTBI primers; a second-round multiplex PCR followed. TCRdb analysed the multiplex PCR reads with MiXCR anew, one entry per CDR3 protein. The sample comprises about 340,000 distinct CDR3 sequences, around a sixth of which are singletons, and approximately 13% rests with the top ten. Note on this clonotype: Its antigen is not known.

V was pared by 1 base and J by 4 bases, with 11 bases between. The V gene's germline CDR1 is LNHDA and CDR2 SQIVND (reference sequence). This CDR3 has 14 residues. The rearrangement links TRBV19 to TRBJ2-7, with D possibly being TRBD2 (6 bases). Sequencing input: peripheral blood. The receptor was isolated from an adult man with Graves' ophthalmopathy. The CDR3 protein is CASSIVGGTYEQYF. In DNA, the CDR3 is TGTGCCAGTAGTATAGTTGGCGGGACGTACGAGCAGTACTTC.